The T cell receptor (beta chain) under discussion was sequenced for a study of cytomegalovirus exposure and HLA in healthy donors. V lost 4 bases and J lost 0; bases outside the gene matches: 5. CDR1 and CDR2 from the germline V gene are SGHTS and YDEGEE. There are 15 residues in the CDR3. Nominal health characterized the donors when sampled, though unrecorded immune exposures were likely. The study's findings and limits: Among TCR beta chains, those listed as cytomegalovirus-associated numbered over 150. Some highly shared sequence variants likely arose as a pipeline artifact.

The PCR ran on 60 Vbeta and 13 Jbeta primers. The table came from immunoSEQ multiplex PCR; TCRdb's copy has only in-frame clones and leaves some out. The sample consists of some 200,000 clones, roughly 80% of them appearing once. With respect to this clone: Its antigen is still unknown.

Source material: PBMCs. The receptor comes from a woman between 50 and 59 years old in good health and CMV-seropositive. The V and J genes are TRBV5-8 and TRBJ2-3; 7 bases are shared with TRBD2. CDR3 DNA sequence: TGTGCCAGCAGCATCGGGGGGTATAGCACAGATACGCAGTATTTT. Protein sequence: CASSIGGYSTDTQYF.